This T cell receptor (beta chain) was retrieved from a study of blood T cell repertoires in COVID-19. Method: immunoSEQ multiplex PCR; TCRdb's copy keeps in-frame clones and lacks some. The sample records around 470,000 clones, less than 95% being singletons. Germline V lookup: CDR1 SGDLS, CDR2 YYNGEE. J gave up 5 bases and V 1 base, and 3 bases lay outside the gene matches. The CDR3 runs to 14 residues. The specimen was PBMCs or T cells enriched from blood (not recorded which). The chain has TRBV9 and TRBJ2-3; 8 nucleotides match TRBD1. The TCR comes from a man aged 18 to 29 who had recovered from COVID-19. CDR3: CASSVQGAIDTQYF. The CDR3 DNA reads TGTGCCAGCAGCGTACAGGGGGCCATAGATACGCAGTATTTT.